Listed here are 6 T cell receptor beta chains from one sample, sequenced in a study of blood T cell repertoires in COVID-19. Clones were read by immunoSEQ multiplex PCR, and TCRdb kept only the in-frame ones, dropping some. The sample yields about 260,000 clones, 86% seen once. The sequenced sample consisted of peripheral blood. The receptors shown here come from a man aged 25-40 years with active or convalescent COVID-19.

The chain's CDR3 is CASSIVGDRLNCEQFF. CDR3 bases: TGTGCCAGTAGTATAGTAGGAGATCGACTAAACTGTGAGCAGTTCTTC. V gene TRBV19 combines with J gene TRBJ2-1; D is perhaps TRBD2 (5 bases). V lost 1 base and J 9 bases, leaving 19 bases between the germline ends. CDR1 is LNHDA and CDR2 is SQIVND in the germline V gene (reference sequence). This CDR3 spans 16 amino acids.

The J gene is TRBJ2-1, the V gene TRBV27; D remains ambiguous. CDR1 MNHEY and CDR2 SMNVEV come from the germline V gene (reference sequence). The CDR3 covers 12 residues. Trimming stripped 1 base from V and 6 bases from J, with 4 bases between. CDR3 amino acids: CASSLYGNEQFF. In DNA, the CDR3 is TGTGCCAGCAGTTTATACGGCAATGAGCAGTTCTTC.

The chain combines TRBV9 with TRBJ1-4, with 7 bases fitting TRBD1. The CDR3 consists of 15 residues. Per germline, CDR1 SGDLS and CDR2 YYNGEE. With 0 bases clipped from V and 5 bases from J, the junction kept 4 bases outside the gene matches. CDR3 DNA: TGTGCCAGCAGCGTAGGACAGGGATCAAATGAAAAACTGTTTTTT. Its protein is CASSVGQGSNEKLFF.

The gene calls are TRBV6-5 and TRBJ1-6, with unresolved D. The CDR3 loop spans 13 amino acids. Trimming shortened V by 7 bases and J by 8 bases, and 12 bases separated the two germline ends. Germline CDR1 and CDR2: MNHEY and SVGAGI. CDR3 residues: CASILRGDSPLHF. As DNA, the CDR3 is TGTGCCAGCATCCTACGGGGTGATTCACCCCTCCACTTT.

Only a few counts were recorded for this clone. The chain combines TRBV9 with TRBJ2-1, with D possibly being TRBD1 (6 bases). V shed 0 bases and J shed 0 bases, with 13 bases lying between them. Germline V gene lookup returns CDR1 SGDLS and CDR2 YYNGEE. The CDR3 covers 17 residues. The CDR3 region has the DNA TGTGCCAGCAGCGTAGGGGGGCTCTCCCCCTCCTACAATGAGCAGTTCTTC. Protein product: CASSVGGLSPSYNEQFF.

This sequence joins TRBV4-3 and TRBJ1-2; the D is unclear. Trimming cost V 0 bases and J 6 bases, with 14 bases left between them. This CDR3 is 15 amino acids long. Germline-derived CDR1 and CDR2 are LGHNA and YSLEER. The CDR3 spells CASSQEEGTEDGYTF. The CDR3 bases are TGCGCCAGCAGCCAAGAAGAGGGCACCGAGGATGGCTACACCTTC.